The sequence of this TCR beta chain was determined in a study of shared clonotypes between healthy human individuals (dated by TCRdb to 2020 to 2022). Concerning the study at large: The cohort comprised two women and a few men aged 18 to 49 years. Per donor, leukapheresis produced somewhere between about 0.8 and 9.5 billion PBMCs. To increase sequencing depth and limit assay-specific biases, different laboratories used diverse techniques to prepare libraries and sequence TCR repertoires. The study deeply sequenced blood TCR repertoires of five healthy adults to estimate repertoire size and the extent of clonotype sharing between individuals. Paper-wide results and their limitations: Based on pairwise subsampling, the degree of clonotype sharing among donors was expected to be affected by sequencing depth. The small number of donors limited the genetic and exposure-history diversity represented. Sampling was limited to blood, and TCR repertoires in tissue likely differ from TCR repertoires in blood.

The germline V gene supplies CDR1 SGHRS and CDR2 YFSETQ. Taken from cysteine to phenylalanine, the CDR3 has 15 residues. Only CDR3 DNA is held: 45 bases, read in frame from base 1. V is trimmed back by 4 bases and J by 7 bases, and the junction contains 9 bases that no gene match accounts for. Using the deep immunoSEQ assay, multiplex PCR amplified TCR CDR3 regions from genomic DNA. For each cell subset, the extracted genomic DNA was distributed evenly across all wells of several immunoSEQ 96-well plates, and each plate served as one replicate. For unsorted PBMC, each replicate PCR was loaded with roughly 330 ng genomic DNA, equivalent to 30,000 or so T cell genomes. Ten immunoSEQ deep assay plates were used to sequence the unsorted PBMC genomic DNA. Purified libraries were measured with a Qubit 3.0 fluorometer, size-checked on a Bioanalyzer 2100, and measured again with the KAPA Library Quantification kit. Each immunoSEQ 96-well plate was sequenced on its own single-read 150-cycle Illumina NextSeq 550 flow cell. The original pipeline was this. The immunoSEQ output contained only junctional sequences without quality scores, so filtering could not match that applied to full-length reads. To assign V/J genes and CDR3, sequences were annotated against IMGT germline references using PyIR, a Python wrapper for IgBLAST v1.9. Reads with weak V/J assignments (E-value above 1e-6), missing CDR3, stop codons, out-of-frame junctions, or ambiguous translated residues were removed. V3J clonotypes were defined by identical inferred V gene, J gene, and CDR3 amino acid sequence. Percentage overlap between repertoires was computed as shared unique clonotypes divided by the size of the smaller repertoire. Repertoire richness was assessed with RTK rarefaction, the Chao1 estimator, and Recon v2.1 estimates of unobserved clonotypes. TCRdb mirrors the immuneACCESS table, restricted to in-frame sequences. Some clones are absent from its copies; in checked studies, under half trace to an unresolved V gene, and the reason for the others is unknown. V and J calls and clone size follow that table, whereas D and trimming were derived from the DNA. The table for this sample lists roughly 500,000 clones; about four fifths of them were counted only once. 13% of the sample is taken by the ten largest.

Turning to this clone: Its antigen has not been determined. The sample holds no much larger clone one base away, and base qualities are not on file.

The donors were healthy, HIV-negative adults with no recently reported acute infections or vaccinations. Every donor was a Caucasian adult residing in Nashville, Tennessee, USA. For unsorted samples, some 87 million PBMCs were counted, and genomic DNA was extracted using the QIAamp DNA Blood Mini kit. After blood collection by leukapheresis, PBMCs were isolated using Ficoll-Histopaque density gradient centrifugation and then cryopreserved in the vapor phase of liquid nitrogen. This TCR derives from a woman aged 40 to 49 in good health. Some clones in this sample may be carry-over from other donors' samples. Sequenced: PBMCs. The chain couples TRBV5-1 to TRBJ2-1, with 9 middle bases fitting TRBD1. The nucleotides read TGCGCCAGCAGCCCCGACGGGACAGGGACGAATGAGCAGTTCTTC. Translated, this is CASSPDGTGTNEQFF.